Listed here is a single T cell receptor (beta chain). Its antigen remains unidentified. Base qualities are missing; no much larger clone stands one base away. TCRbeta repertoires were quantified from mRNA rather than genomic DNA, which captures expressed receptors. Leukocytes from the buffy coat were collected into Trizol, and RNA was extracted using the Direct-zol RNA MiniPrep Plus kit with no cell sorting. To separate plasma, buffy coat and red blood cells, EDTA blood tubes were immediately centrifuged at 4 degrees C. The method behind the library was PCR. Sequencer: Illumina MiSeq. Synthesis of cDNA relied on SMARTScribe reverse transcriptase together with a 5' template-switch oligo that added a universal priming site. Each cDNA molecule was tagged by a 12-nucleotide random unique molecular identifier (UMI) carried on the template-switch oligo. During reverse transcription, TCRbeta transcripts were targeted using chain-specific reverse primers. Leftover template-switch adapters were removed by uracil DNA glycosylase treatment, and cDNA was purified using a Qiagen MinElute kit. The first PCR ran for 20 to 25 cycles with KAPA HiFi HotStart ReadyMix and step-out primers, divided among four 50 microliter reactions. Products of the first-round PCR were gel-purified before additional amplification. Illumina Nextera adapters were attached in a second PCR of 7 to 8 cycles, and the libraries were then purified and pooled. A 50-nucleotide 5' read captured the UMI barcode for each TCRbeta molecule. In the paper's pipeline: Reads were grouped by UMI into consensus reads using the MIGEC toolkit. PEAR was used to merge forward and reverse consensus reads into final reads. Identical UMI-sequence pairs found in more than one library were treated as cross-sample contamination and removed by a custom decontamination script. V(D)J assignment and CDR3 extraction were performed with MIGMAP, a wrapper around IgBLAST. A TCR clonotype was defined as sharing the same V gene, J gene and CDR3 amino acid sequence, and CDR1 and CDR2 were not sequenced. Using fastp at Q25 and MiXCR, TCRdb reprocessed the public reads and kept productive beta chains. Rows matching on CDR3 protein sequence are summarized as one entry with the most common DNA and genes. TCRdb assigned the V and J calls; the authors' analysis was not used. This sample lists 1,500 to 2,000 distinct CDR3 sequences; around half were detected once. The leading ten clones occupy under 40% of the sample.

The entry originates in a study of robustness of blood B and T cell sequencing (dated by TCRdb to about 2018). About the study as a whole: The study was designed to determine how much peripheral blood is required to reliably characterize an individual's TCRbeta and IgG repertoires. In each of the ten independently drawn blood samples, both the TCRbeta and the IgG repertoires were quantified. Two replicate TCRbeta cDNA libraries were prepared from one shared RNA pool from a single 10 ml draw, serving as technical replicates. Here is what the overall study found, with its caveats: Evidence of cross-contamination, likely from batch processing, showed up in one pair of TCRbeta libraries, so the UMI-sequence pairs shared by that pair of libraries were removed. Overlap of rare TCRbeta clonotypes did not improve with pooling tubes, implying much larger blood volumes would be needed to capture them. The 1,000 most abundant TCRbeta clonotypes from the pooled draws were detected in every single 10 ml sample. Coverage of the top 10,000 TCRbeta clonotypes approached saturation when 3 or 4 tubes (about 27-45 ml blood) were combined. The TCRbeta rarefaction curves did not fully level off, which suggests either under-sequencing or many low-abundance clonotypes. Of the top 10,000 TCRbeta clonotypes in one technical replicate library, roughly 95% were also found in the other technical replicate library. Immediate fractionation was required for EDTA tubes, so the use of EDTA tubes in multi-site collections was limited.

The CDR3 runs 14 residues from the cysteine to the phenylalanine. The sequence is cut down to CDR3 DNA, 42 bases in frame from base 1. V lost 4 bases and J lost 2 bases; the stretch between them is 9 bases long. CDR1 and CDR2, per the germline V gene (reference sequence), are WNHNN and SYGVQD. Material for sequencing was peripheral blood. This TCR derives from a human donor in good health. The chain uses TRBV10-1 and TRBJ1-5; the D segment cannot be called with confidence. This receptor has the CDR3 CASSGPEGNQPQHF. The DNA sequence reads TGCGCCAGCAGTGGACCCGAGGGCAATCAGCCCCAGCATTTT.